The source of this T cell receptor (beta chain) is a study of blood T cell repertoires in COVID-19 (dated by TCRdb to 2018 to 2021). Regarding the study in general: The collaborator samples originated in the United States, Italy and Spain and spanned the acute and convalescent phases of COVID-19. The material from the prospective study consisted of cDNA or gDNA derived from T cells, B-cell-depleted T cells, or PBMCs. Subjects who had been exposed to COVID-19, were actively infected with it, or had recovered from it provided the deeply sampled blood TCRbeta repertoires that made up the dataset. The repertoires were released in a freely available public database meant as a resource for research on the immune response to SARS-CoV-2. The samples were drawn from two sources: the first 160 participants of the ongoing ImmuneRACE study, and fewer than 1,500 subjects contributed by 6 global collaborators. Nearly every sample came with metadata listing a de-identified subject ID, COVID-19 status, age in years and sex. Where available, HLA class I and class II types were obtained from metadata supplied by the sample provider rather than from assay-based typing. The full study reports these points: The amount of clinical and demographic metadata varied by source and participant and was provided uncurated.

TCRbeta CDR3 regions were amplified from genomic DNA by means of the immunoSEQ Assay, a bias-controlled multiplex PCR. As for the authors' bioinformatics: Within the assay, amplification of reference gene primers was used to estimate how many nucleated cells each sample contained. Sequence reads were collapsed and filtered to measure the absolute abundance of every unique TCRbeta CDR3 rearrangement. Productive Simpson clonality was computed per sample as the square root of Simpson's diversity index over productive rearrangements. Sourced from immuneACCESS, this table was stored by TCRdb with only in-frame sequences that have V and J called. A share of the clones is absent; for the studies checked, an unresolved V gene accounts for under half, and the remainder has no known explanation. V and J calls and clone size are those listed in that table; D and trimming were worked out from the DNA. The sample data list around 170,000 clones, and approximately 83% of these were observed just once. The biggest ten clones account for less than 3.5% of the sample.

Concerning this clone: The clone's antigen remains unknown. Base qualities are missing; no much larger clone stands one base away.

As encoded in the germline V gene, CDR1 is MNHNS while CDR2 is SASEGT. For this chain, trimming is 2 bases at the V end and 5 bases at the J end, and the number of junction bases without a gene match is 11. Counted from cysteine to phenylalanine, this CDR3 has 16 amino acids. CDR3 DNA is the only sequence kept; it has 48 bases, read in frame from the first base. Collaborating institutions collected whole blood in K2EDTA tubes following their own protocols. For TCRbeta analysis, collaborators shipped samples in one of three forms: frozen whole blood, isolated PBMCs, or DNA extracted from either of those sample types.

Sequencing used peripheral blood. The TCR originated in a woman aged 60-75 years with acute or convalescent COVID-19. The chain was built from TRBV6-1 and TRBJ2-5, with 7 bases in between that match TRBD2. The bases read TGTGCCAGCAGTGAAACCCCGGGGGGAGGCTTCGAGACCCAGTACTTC. It specifies CASSETPGGGFETQYF.